This T cell receptor beta chain came from a study of glioma-infiltrating T cells after dendritic cell vaccination (dated by TCRdb to between 2015 and 2016). For the study in its entirety: A cohort of 15 or so glioblastoma patients from Phase I and II dendritic cell vaccination trials was included, of whom 9 were newly diagnosed and 6 had recurrent disease. Each patient was given three intradermal dendritic cell vaccine injections, spaced two weeks apart, in the arm below the axilla. TCR sequencing metrics, including TIL content and tumor-blood repertoire overlap, were correlated with survival after dendritic cell vaccination. Patients received autologous tumor lysate-pulsed dendritic cell vaccination between about 2003 and 2013. The vaccine consisted of monocyte-derived dendritic cells cultured seven to eight days with IL-4 and GM-CSF, then pulsed overnight with autologous tumor lysate. In glioblastoma patients vaccinated with dendritic cells, deep sequencing of TCR beta CDR3 regions served to measure tumor-infiltrating lymphocyte content and to compare repertoires between tumor and blood.

With respect to this clone: Its antigen is still unknown. No much larger clone is present one base from it, and per-base qualities are unavailable.

V loses 6 bases of germline sequence and J loses 3 bases, and the interval between the two ends is 15 bases. Reading the germline V gene gives CDR1 LGHNA and CDR2 YSLEER. The CDR3 has 15 amino acids, counting the end cysteine and phenylalanine. The sequence is cut down to CDR3 DNA, 45 bases in frame from base 1. The immunoSEQ assay amplified TCRB CDR3 regions from approximately 2 micrograms of genomic DNA, or from all available DNA when less than that amount was available. The multiplex PCR employed 60 forward primers targeting TCR V beta segments and 13 reverse primers targeting J beta segments. To estimate reads per starting template, synthetic control templates were spiked into each sample at limiting dilution. Reads of 87 bp were generated by sequencing on the Illumina HiSeq System. Per the authors' processing: To remove PCR and sequencing errors, closely related sequences were merged with a nearest neighbor algorithm. TCR overlap was defined as the percentage of unique tumor TCR beta sequences that were also present in the same patient's peripheral blood. In its TCRdb copy, this immuneACCESS table keeps in-frame sequences only and misses some clones. Where compared with another copy, unresolved V genes explain less than half of these, and the others have no known cause. V, J and clone size were drawn from that table, and D and trimming were deduced from the DNA. This sample comprises roughly 83,000 clones, approximately 90% of them detected only once. In total, the top ten clones hold around 14% of the sample.

To be selected, patients needed enough residual fresh-frozen tumor tissue and more than two years of available survival data. Although molecular status otherwise differed among the glioblastoma patients, no patient had an isocitrate dehydrogenase mutation. PBMC were collected before vaccination, two weeks after the third vaccination, and at tumor progression if progression occurred. The Qiagen DNeasy Blood extraction Kit was used to extract genomic DNA. On the study overall, not on this receptor specifically: The response model built on TCR overlap across three groups was characterized as speculative, with prospective validation still needed. No direct relationship between TCR clonality and survival was found, suggesting a diverse polyclonal response may matter. After dendritic cell vaccination, a higher estimated pretreatment TIL content predicted longer time to progression and overall survival. The cohort was small and heterogeneous, only a few patients had full blood and tumor sets, and even fewer had initial-recurrent tumor pairs.

This clonotype originated in a human donor with glioblastoma. Recombination linked TRBV4-3 to TRBJ2-1, and possibly TRBD1, on 6 matching bases. The source was blood, collected before dendritic cell vaccination. The nucleotide sequence is given as TGCGCCAGCAGGGGTAGGGGGACGCACTACAATGAGCAGTTCTTC. Its translation is CASRGRGTHYNEQFF.